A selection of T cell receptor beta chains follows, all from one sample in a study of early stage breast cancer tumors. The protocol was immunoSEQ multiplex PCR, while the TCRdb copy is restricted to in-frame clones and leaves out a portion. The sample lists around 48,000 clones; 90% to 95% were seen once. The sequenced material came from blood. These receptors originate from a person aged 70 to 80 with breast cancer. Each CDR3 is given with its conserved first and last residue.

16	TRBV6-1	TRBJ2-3	CASSDLPGGSPDTQYF
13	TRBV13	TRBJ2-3	CASSSTYTDTQYF
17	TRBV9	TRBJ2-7	CASSVEGVGANSYEQYF
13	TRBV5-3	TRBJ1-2	CARSLTGNYGYTF
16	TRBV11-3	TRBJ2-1	CASSLVVGSSYNEQFF
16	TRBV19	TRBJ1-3	CASSIDGQVSGNTIYF
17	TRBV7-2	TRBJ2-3	CASSLGGLAGRTDTQYF
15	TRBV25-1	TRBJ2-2	CASSEQGARTGELFF
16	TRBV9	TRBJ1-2	CASSVAGWGPDYGYTF
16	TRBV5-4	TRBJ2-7	CASSLKPPGASNEQYF
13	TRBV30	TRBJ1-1	CAWSSQVDTEAFF
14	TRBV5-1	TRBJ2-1	CASSARETKMEQFF
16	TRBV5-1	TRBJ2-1	CASSLLLAGGVDEQFF
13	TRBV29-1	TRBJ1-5	CSVEGTQGQPQHF
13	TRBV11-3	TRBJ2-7	CASSPGQGYEQYF
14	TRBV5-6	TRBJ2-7	CASSLPGTGYEQYF
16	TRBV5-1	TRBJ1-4	CASSPTGGGRDEKLFF
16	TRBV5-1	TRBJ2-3	CASSSGSGISTDTQYF
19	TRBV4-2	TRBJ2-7	CASSQDYEGRTSGSYEQYF
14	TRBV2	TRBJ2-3	CASTTSGRSDTQYF
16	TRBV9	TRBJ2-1	CASSVGWAGPYNEQFF
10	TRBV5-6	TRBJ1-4	CASSSRKLFF
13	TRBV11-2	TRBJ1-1	CASKRQTNTEAFF
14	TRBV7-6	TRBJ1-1	CASSLRGMNTEAFF
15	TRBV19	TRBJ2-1	CASSIGGRTRNEQFF
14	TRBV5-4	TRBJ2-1	CASSLPVAGNEQFF
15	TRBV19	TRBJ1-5	CASSTLVGGNQPQHF
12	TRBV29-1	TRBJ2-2	CSFQANTGKLFF
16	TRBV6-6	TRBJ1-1	CASIPEISLANTEAFF
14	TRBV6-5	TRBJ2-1	CASRRATGVGEQFF
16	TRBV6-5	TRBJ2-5	CASSYLGTGTKGAQYF
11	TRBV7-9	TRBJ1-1	CASSLVAEAFF
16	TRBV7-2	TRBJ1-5	CASSLALDRKSQPQHF
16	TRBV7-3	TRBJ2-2	CASSLLAGAPTGELFF
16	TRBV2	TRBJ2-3	CASRVPGLPSTDTQYF
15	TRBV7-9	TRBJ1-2	CASTLGTGAHYGYTF
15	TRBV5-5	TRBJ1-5	CASSLVVTPNQPQHF
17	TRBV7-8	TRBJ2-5	CASSGSGGAEVRETQYF
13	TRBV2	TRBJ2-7	CASSEDYFYEQYF
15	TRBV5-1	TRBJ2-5	CASSLWGRDSETQYF
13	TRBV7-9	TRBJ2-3	CASSIGGPDTQYF
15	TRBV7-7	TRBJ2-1	CASSFDTGVYNEQFF
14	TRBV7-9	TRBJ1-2	CASSSLTVTYGYTF
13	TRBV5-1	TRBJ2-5	CASSLGQQETQYF
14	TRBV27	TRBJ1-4	CASRGGRSREKLFF